This T cell receptor beta chain came from a study of T cell repertoires in cytomegalovirus infection (dated 2019 in TCRdb). For the study in its entirety: The HLA type of each donor mattered for the analysis, because public TCR beta signatures pointed to carriage of CMV infection along with the matching HLA type. Broad study findings and their caveats: In both this cohort and an independent roughly 350-donor cohort, the cumulative frequency of public TCR beta family members distinguished carriers of CMV infection plus the relevant HLA type. The ex vivo response was dominated by HLA-C-restricted CMV-specific TCR beta clonotypes, which also provided the single most frequent clonotype in two of eight donors.

On this clonotype: Its antigen target is currently unknown. It has no much larger one-base neighbor in the sample; base qualities were not kept.

This sample was sequenced with an Illumina HiSeq 1500. TCRdb reprocessed the public reads (quality trimming at Q25 with fastp, clone calling with MiXCR) and kept in-frame beta chains. CDR3 protein duplicates are merged, each entry listing the most common genes and DNA. This sample holds about 130,000 distinct CDR3 sequences; roughly a quarter were observed only once. Of the sample, 30% to 40% falls within the top ten clones. The germline V gene (reference sequence) provides CDR1 SGHNT and CDR2 YYREEE. The junction carries 19 bases between V and J, which are trimmed by 3 bases and 6 bases respectively. The CDR3 runs 15 residues from the cysteine to the phenylalanine. The entry retains the CDR3 DNA only, 45 bases that are in frame from base 1.

The sequenced material came from PBMCs, sequenced either directly or after in vitro stimulation (not recorded which). This chain joins TRBV5-4 to TRBJ2-7, with an unclear D gene assignment. The source is a human donor in good health (CMV status not recorded). Some clones in this sample may be carry-over from other donors' samples. The DNA is as follows: TGTGCCAGCAGCTGGGTGGGCCAACCCTTATCCGAGCAGTACTTC. It codes for CASSWVGQPLSEQYF.